The clone carrying this TCR beta chain was observed many times. Quantitative 5'-RACE with molecular barcodes was used to make the TCR beta libraries. TCRdb used MiXCR to reprocess the 5' RACE reads, holding one entry per CDR3 protein. The sample consists of around 300,000 distinct CDR3 sequences, roughly 10% of them appearing once. The source of the sample is a study of CD8 T cells in ankylosing spondylitis. Looked up from germline, CDR1 is SGHRS and CDR2 is YFSETQ. There are 14 residues in the CDR3. The V gene end was trimmed by 4 bases and the J gene end by 5 bases; junction bases not matched to a gene: 9.

The rearrangement uses TRBV5-1 and TRBJ2-7, with 7 bases fitting TRBD1. This clonotype was sampled from a female donor with ankylosing spondylitis or in good health (not recorded which). The source material was blood, either unsorted or a sorted T cell fraction (not recorded which). The CDR3 DNA follows: TGCGCCAGCAGCCCCACAGGGGTTCCCCACGAGCAGTACTTC. Protein product: CASSPTGVPHEQYF.